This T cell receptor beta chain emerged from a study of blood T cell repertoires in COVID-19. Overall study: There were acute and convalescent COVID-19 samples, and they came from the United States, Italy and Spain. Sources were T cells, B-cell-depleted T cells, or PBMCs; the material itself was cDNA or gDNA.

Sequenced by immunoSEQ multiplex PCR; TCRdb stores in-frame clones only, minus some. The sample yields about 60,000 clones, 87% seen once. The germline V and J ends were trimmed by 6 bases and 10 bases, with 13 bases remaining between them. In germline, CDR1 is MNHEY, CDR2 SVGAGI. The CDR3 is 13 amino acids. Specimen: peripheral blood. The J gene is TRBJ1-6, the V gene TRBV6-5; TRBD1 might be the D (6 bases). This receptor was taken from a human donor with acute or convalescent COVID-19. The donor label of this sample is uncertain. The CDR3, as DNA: TGTGCCAGCAGCCAAACAGGGACATCACCCCTCCACTTT. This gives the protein CASSQTGTSPLHF.